The 24 T cell receptor beta chains below were found in one sample sequenced in a study of regulatory T cells in long-lasting Graves disease. In building TCR beta libraries, iRepertoire HTBI primers were used together with Arm-PCR of CDR3 regions. TCRdb redid the calling of the multiplex PCR reads with MiXCR, one entry per CDR3 protein. The sample consists of about 470,000 distinct CDR3 sequences, under 15% of them appearing once. Time point: newly diagnosed GD, antithyroid drugs for less than 3 months. Extracted RNA from PBMCs served as the source of the TCR library. This same sample was also taken into another study, of T cells in Graves' hyperthyroidism and ophthalmopathy.

Specimen: peripheral blood mononuclear cells (PBMCs), collected at new diagnosis, from a patient treated with antithyroid drugs. The source is a woman aged 25 to 39 with Graves disease.

This clonotype was detected only a few times. The CDR3 protein is CASSRRTNEQFF. The CDR3 DNA sequence: TGTGCCAGCAGCCGGAGGACAAATGAGCAGTTCTTC. The rearrangement joins TRBV7-9 to TRBJ2-1, with D perhaps being TRBD1 or TRBD2 (5 bases each). Trimming took off 5 bases at V and 7 bases at J, with 9 bases between the two ends. The CDR3 extends over 12 amino acids. The germline CDR1 and CDR2 sequences are SEHNR and FQNEAQ (reference sequence).

The genes are TRBV19 and TRBJ2-1; 9 nucleotides agree with TRBD2. V was clipped by 0 bases and J by 9 bases; unmatched bases: 6. The CDR3 sequence is 15 residues long. CDR1 is LNHDA and CDR2 is SQIVND in the germline V gene (reference sequence). The CDR3, as DNA: TGTGCCAGTAGTATAGATGCGGGAGGGCTGGGTGAGCAGTTCTTC. Protein: CASSIDAGGLGEQFF.

This clonotype was counted ten times or more. The CDR3 DNA follows: TGTGCCACCGGAGTACTCGGGCTAGCGGAATACAATGAGCAGTTCTTC. It codes for CATGVLGLAEYNEQFF. V usage is TRBV6-1 and J usage is TRBJ2-1; 7 positions agree with TRBD2. The CDR3 covers 16 residues. Germline V gene data show CDR1 as MNHNS and CDR2 as SASEGT. Trimming removed 10 bases from V and 4 bases from J; junction bases left unmatched: 16.

The V and J genes are TRBV6-2 or TRBV6-3 and TRBJ2-5, with D perhaps TRBD2 (6 bases). The germline V and J ends were trimmed by 6 bases and 1 base, with 12 bases remaining between them. This CDR3 is built from 14 residues. Germline V lookup: CDR1 MNHEY, CDR2 SVGEGT. The CDR3: CASRILASQETQYF. CDR3 sequence (DNA): TGTGCCAGCAGGATACTAGCCTCCCAAGAGACCCAGTACTTC.

This clonotype was recorded at least ten times. The chain has TRBV12-3 or TRBV12-4 and TRBJ1-4; 7 bases are shared with TRBD1. Germline trimming cut 5 bases from V and 10 bases from J; bases unmatched to any gene: 10. This CDR3 is 14 amino acids long. The chain's CDR3 is CASSPGQRGGKLFF. In nucleotides, the CDR3 is TGTGCCAGCAGTCCGGGACAGAGGGGAGGAAAACTGTTTTTT.

This chain uses TRBV3-1 with TRBJ1-3; TRBD1 is a possible D gene (5 bases). The germline V gene has CDR1 LGHDT and CDR2 YNNKEL (reference sequence). This CDR3 is 15 amino acids long. V lost 2 bases and J 1 base, leaving 9 bases between the germline ends. CDR3 sequence: CASSQQGGSGNTIYF. CDR3 DNA: TGTGCCAGCAGCCAACAGGGAGGGTCTGGAAACACCATATATTTT.

This clonotype was counted at least ten times. The V and J genes are TRBV5-1 and TRBJ1-1; D unresolved. Trimming removed 2 bases at V and 0 bases at J, with 8 bases between. Germline V gives CDR1 SGHRS, CDR2 YFSETQ. The CDR3 spans 14 residues. In nucleotides, the CDR3 is TGCGCCAGCAGCTTCGACGTAATGAACACTGAAGCTTTCTTT. Protein sequence: CASSFDVMNTEAFF.

The chain is built from TRBV19 and TRBJ2-2; perhaps TRBD2 as D (6 bases). Germline assignment: CDR1 LNHDA and CDR2 SQIVND (reference sequence). This CDR3 is 15 amino acids long. The V end lost 4 bases, the J end lost 6 bases, and 15 bases lay between the germline ends. DNA for the CDR3: TGTGCCAGTAGTACCCCGGAGGGCACGGCCGGGGAGCTGTTTTTT. This translates into CASSTPEGTAGELFF.

The table lists this clonotype with many counts. V gene TRBV6-5 combines with J gene TRBJ2-5; TRBD1 matches 8 bases. CDR1 MNHEY and CDR2 SVGAGI come from the germline V gene. V was clipped by 2 bases and J by 1 base; unmatched bases: 12. The CDR3 has 18 residues. Here the CDR3 reads CASSYEGRGLFGQETQYF. The CDR3 nucleotides are TGTGCCAGCAGTTACGAGGGCAGGGGGCTCTTCGGCCAAGAGACCCAGTACTTC.

This chain links TRBV27 with TRBJ2-7, with D maybe TRBD2 (5 bases). This CDR3 comprises 13 residues. Trimming took off 5 bases at V and 6 bases at J, with 14 bases between the two ends. Germline CDR1 MNHEY, CDR2 SMNVEV (reference sequence). The CDR3 region is CASSPGGEIEQYF. The CDR3, as DNA: TGTGCCAGCAGTCCTGGTGGGGAGATCGAGCAGTACTTC.

This chain connects TRBV18 to TRBJ1-2; 7 bases fit TRBD1. With 1 base clipped from V and 3 bases from J, the junction kept 5 bases outside the gene matches. The V gene's germline CDR1 is KGHSH and CDR2 LQKENI. This CDR3 is built from 15 residues. DNA for the CDR3: TGTGCCAGCTCACCACTGGAGGGGGCTTACTATGGCTACACCTTC. Encoded protein: CASSPLEGAYYGYTF.

This clonotype appeared many times. This rearrangement joins TRBV2 to TRBJ1-1; D is ambiguous. The CDR3 is 11 residues long. Germline CDR1 is SNHLY and CDR2 is FYNNEI. Trimming removed 4 bases from V and 7 bases from J, with 7 bases in between. The CDR3 protein is CASSAELEAFF. CDR3 DNA sequence: TGTGCCAGCAGTGCGGAACTTGAAGCTTTCTTT.

The chain links TRBV12-3 or TRBV12-4 to TRBJ1-2, with a weak D call TRBD1 (5 bases). Trimming pared 6 bases from V and 6 bases from J, leaving 11 bases between. This CDR3 comprises 12 residues. CDR3 nucleotides: TGTGCCAGCAGCCCAGGGACCCATGGCTACACCTTC. Translated, it gives CASSPGTHGYTF.

The table lists this clonotype with a few counts. V is TRBV9 and J is TRBJ2-7, with D perhaps matching TRBD1 (5 bases). Germline CDR1 SGDLS, CDR2 YYNGEE. This CDR3 spans 14 amino acids. Trimming cost V 5 bases and J 2 bases, with 14 bases left between them. The chain's CDR3 is CASSRREQAYEQYF. DNA for the CDR3: TGTGCCAGCAGTCGTAGGGAACAGGCCTACGAGCAGTACTTC.

This clonotype was detected ten times or more. In DNA, the CDR3 is TGTGCCAGCAGTTTAGGGGGGGGCGTAGTGTCAGATACGCAGTATTTT. Its protein product is CASSLGGGVVSDTQYF. The rearrangement joins TRBV12-3 or TRBV12-4 to TRBJ2-3; D may be TRBD2 (7 bases). The length of the CDR3 is 16 residues. Between the trimmed V and J ends, which lost 1 base and 4 bases, there was a span of 15 bases.

Many counts were recorded for this clonotype. The chain combines TRBV11-1 with TRBJ2-3, with D hard to call. CDR3 length: 14 residues. V shed 9 bases and J shed 1 base, with 14 bases lying between them. Per germline, CDR1 SGHAT and CDR2 FQDESV (reference sequence). The CDR3 sequence: CASHLSSRTDTQYF. The CDR3 DNA reads TGTGCCAGTCACCTTAGCTCCCGCACAGATACGCAGTATTTT.

In this sample, this clonotype turned up a few times. The chain combines TRBV2 with TRBJ2-2; no firm D call. V gave up 4 bases and J gave up 2 bases, with 8 bases separating them. The CDR3 is 14 amino acids. The germline V gene encodes CDR1 SNHLY and CDR2 FYNNEI. The CDR3 sequence is CASSVGHNTGELFF. As DNA, the CDR3 is TGTGCCAGCAGTGTAGGCCATAACACCGGGGAGCTGTTTTTT.

The CDR3 coding sequence is TGTGCCAGCAGTCCCCCGGGGGCATTGCTCGAGCAGTACTTC. Translated: CASSPPGALLEQYF. The V call is TRBV6-1, the J call TRBJ2-7, with D perhaps assigned TRBD1 or TRBD2 (6 bases each). Germline assignment: CDR1 MNHNS and CDR2 SASEGT. This CDR3 comprises 14 residues. V lost 5 bases and J lost 6, with 17 bases in between.

This clonotype was recorded a few times. CDR3 DNA sequence: TGCGCCAGCAGCAATACAGGGGCCAACACTGAAGCTTTCTTT. It codes for CASSNTGANTEAFF. The chain joins TRBV5-1 to TRBJ1-1; 7 nucleotides agree with TRBD1. This CDR3 has 14 residues. Germline lookup yields CDR1 SGHRS and CDR2 YFSETQ. J was trimmed by 2 bases and V by 4 bases; bases with no gene match: 5.

The CDR3 reads CASSLNQGDYEQYF. DNA for the CDR3: TGTGCCAGCAGCTTAAATCAGGGGGACTACGAGCAGTACTTC. The chain has TRBV5-5 and TRBJ2-7; 7 nucleotides align to TRBD1. This CDR3 contains 14 residues. CDR1 and CDR2 from the germline V gene are SGHKS and YYEKEE (reference sequence). Trimming at V came to 2 bases and at J to 3 bases, leaving 5 bases not matched to a gene.

The sample holds many counts of this clonotype. V usage is TRBV20-1 and J usage is TRBJ2-7; 10 nucleotides match TRBD2. V shed 4 bases and J 7 bases; nucleotides not matched to a gene: 10. The CDR3 runs 14 residues. Germline-derived CDR1 and CDR2 are DFQATT and SNEGSKA (reference sequence). The DNA of the CDR3 is TGCAGTGCTACTAGCGGGAGCTTTAGGGGAGAGCAGTACTTC. Translation: CSATSGSFRGEQYF.

V and J are TRBV6-1 and TRBJ2-4, with 11 bases lining up with TRBD2. Losses at the gene ends were 5 bases for V and 7 bases for J; bases not matched to a gene: 19. The germline CDR1 and CDR2 sequences are MNHNS and SASEGT. The CDR3 runs to 19 residues. The CDR3 DNA is TGTGCCAGCAGTCGGAAAAGCCGGCCGCGTCTAGCGGGAGGCAACATTCAGTACTTC. It translates to CASSRKSRPRLAGGNIQYF.

The genes are TRBV5-6 and TRBJ2-7, with D tentatively TRBD1 (5 bases). Trimming pared 1 base from V and 6 bases from J, leaving 14 bases between. The CDR3 is made up of 14 amino acids. The V gene's germline CDR1 is SGHDT and CDR2 YYEEEE. CDR3: CASSLQGPWVEQYF. The CDR3 DNA follows: TGTGCCAGCAGCTTGCAGGGCCCATGGGTCGAGCAGTACTTC.

The chain uses TRBV3-1 and TRBJ2-1, with D possibly matching TRBD2 (5 bases). The CDR3 consists of 17 residues. Trimming pared 0 bases from V and 0 bases from J, leaving 12 bases between. Looked up from germline, CDR1 is LGHDT and CDR2 is YNNKEL (reference sequence). DNA of the CDR3: TGTGCCAGCAGCCAAGATCTTCGTGGGAGCTCCTACAATGAGCAGTTCTTC. This gives the protein CASSQDLRGSSYNEQFF.